The 17 T cell receptor beta chains given below trace back to one sample, sequenced in a study of blood T cell repertoires in COVID-19. The method was immunoSEQ multiplex PCR; TCRdb's version includes in-frame clones alone and lacks a portion of them. The data hold about 130,000 clones, with 80% to 95% observed a single time. Sequenced input: peripheral blood. These TCRs come from a man in his fifties with COVID-19, enrolled during active disease.

This clone was counted a single time. The rearrangement joins TRBV23-1 to TRBJ2-7; D gene unclear. TRBV23-1 has ORF status, its function being uncertain. Trimming pared 4 bases from V and 3 bases from J, leaving 7 bases between. The CDR3 runs 12 residues. The CDR3 DNA sequence: TGCGCCAGCAGTCTCCCAGTCTACGAGCAGTACTTC. As protein: CASSLPVYEQYF.

DNA for the CDR3: TGTGCCAGCAGCGTTACAGCGGCTCTAGCAGATACGCAGTATTTT. Translated, it gives CASSVTAALADTQYF. The V and J genes are TRBV9 and TRBJ2-3; tentative D call: TRBD2 (5 bases). This CDR3 comprises 15 residues. CDR1 and CDR2 (germline): SGDLS, YYNGEE. The V end lost 2 bases, the J end lost 4 bases, and 14 bases lay between the germline ends.

V and J are TRBV3-1 (or the pseudogene TRBV3-2) and TRBJ2-2, with D tentatively TRBD2 (6 bases). Germline V gives CDR1 LGHDT, CDR2 YNNKEL (reference sequence). V was clipped by 1 base and J by 0 bases, with 12 bases between them. This CDR3 has 17 residues. CDR3 bases: TGTGCCAGCAGCCAAGGGAAGCGGGTCGCGAACACCGGGGAGCTGTTTTTT. Amino acids: CASSQGKRVANTGELFF.

This chain joins TRBV27 and TRBJ2-1; 14 bases map to TRBD2. Germline V gene data show CDR1 as MNHEY and CDR2 as SMNVEV (reference sequence). V was clipped by 5 bases and J by 8 bases; unmatched bases: 11. The CDR3 has 17 residues. The CDR3 reads CASSTVSGTSGRYEQFF. The CDR3 region has the DNA TGTGCCAGCAGTACAGTCTCCGGGACTAGCGGGAGATATGAGCAGTTCTTC.

J is TRBJ2-5 and V is TRBV19; D unclear. CDR3 length equals 13 residues. Trimming removed 9 bases from V and 2 bases from J, with 13 bases in between. CDR1 is LNHDA and CDR2 is SQIVND in the germline V gene (reference sequence). CDR3 DNA: TGTGCCAGCTCCCGCCTAAGACAAGAGACCCAGTACTTC. Residues: CASSRLRQETQYF.

This chain links TRBV15 with TRBJ2-7; TRBD2 matches at 13 bases. Trimming took 1 base from V and 3 from J; bases not matched to a gene: 6. The CDR3 has 17 residues. Germline assignment: CDR1 LNHNV and CDR2 YYDKDF (reference sequence). CDR3 nucleotides: TGTGCCACCAGCAGAGGACTAGCGGGAGGTGCCAGCTACGAGCAGTACTTC. Its protein product is CATSRGLAGGASYEQYF.

This chain uses TRBV12-3 or TRBV12-4 with TRBJ1-2; 7 bases are shared with TRBD1. V shed 5 bases and J 2 bases; nucleotides not matched to a gene: 2. This CDR3 has 13 residues. The CDR3 protein is CASSTGANYGYTF. The CDR3 nucleotides are TGTGCCAGCAGTACAGGGGCCAACTATGGCTACACCTTC.

This chain links TRBV7-3 with TRBJ2-2, with 8 bases fitting TRBD1. The CDR3 runs 16 residues. The V segment lost 1 base and the J segment 5 bases; nucleotides outside the gene matches: 6. CDR1 is SGHTA and CDR2 is FQGTGA in the germline V gene. The CDR3 DNA follows: TGTGCCAGCAGCTTAAGCCAGGGGGCCGGAACCGGGGAGCTGTTTTTT. Translated, it gives CASSLSQGAGTGELFF.

The chain is built from TRBV5-1 and TRBJ1-2; D possibly corresponds to TRBD1 (6 bases). CDR1 SGHRS and CDR2 YFSETQ come from the germline V gene. V was cut by 1 base and J by 6 bases, with 13 bases left in between. CDR3 length: 14 amino acids. The CDR3 DNA reads as TGCGCCAGCAGCTTGACAGGGCCGGGTGATGGCTACACCTTC. Its protein product is CASSLTGPGDGYTF. Full variable domain (remainder filled in from reference TRBV5-1 and TRBJ1-2): KAGVTQTPRYLIKTRGQQVTLSCSPISGHRSVSWYQQTPGQGLQFLFEYFSETQRNKGNFPGRFSGRQFSNSRSEMNVSTLELGDSALYLCASSLTGPGDGYTFGSGTRLTVV.

Here the CDR3 DNA reads TGTGCCACTACGACAGGCCAAGAAATTTACGAGCAGTACTTC. Its translation is CATTTGQEIYEQYF. This chain links TRBV24-1 with TRBJ2-7, with D maybe TRBD1 (6 bases). Germline-derived CDR1 and CDR2 are KGHDR and SFDVKD. The CDR3 has 14 residues. V was clipped by 10 bases and J by 4 bases, with 19 bases between them.

The chain recombines TRBV5-6 with TRBJ1-2, with 12 bases lining up with TRBD1. This CDR3 has 13 residues. Trimming removed 3 bases from V and 7 bases from J; junction bases left unmatched: 1. Per germline, CDR1 SGHDT and CDR2 YYEEEE. The chain's CDR3 is CASSWGQGAGYTF. The CDR3 region has the DNA TGTGCCAGCAGCTGGGGACAGGGGGCTGGCTACACCTTC.

This clone was recorded only once. The genes are TRBV6-6 and TRBJ1-6; TRBD1 might be the D (6 bases). Per germline, CDR1 MNHNY and CDR2 SVGAGI (reference sequence). The CDR3 contains 14 residues. The V and J ends lost 2 bases and 5 bases respectively, with 7 bases between them. CDR3 nucleotide sequence: TGTGCCAGCAGTTACAGGGGGAATAATTCACCCCTCCACTTT. Translated: CASSYRGNNSPLHF.

This clone came up once. The chain has TRBV18 and TRBJ2-2; 10 bases map to TRBD1. Losses at the gene ends were 1 base for V and 3 bases for J; bases not matched to a gene: 11. Germline CDR1 KGHSH, CDR2 LQKENI. This CDR3 has 19 residues. CDR3 DNA: TGTGCCAGCTCACCACTAAAAACCTCCGGGACAGGGGACACCGGGGAGCTGTTTTTT. Its translation: CASSPLKTSGTGDTGELFF.

V is TRBV19 and J is TRBJ1-2, with 7 nucleotides matching TRBD1. V lost 5 bases and J lost 9; bases outside the gene matches: 15. The CDR3 runs 15 residues. The germline V gene has CDR1 LNHDA and CDR2 SQIVND (reference sequence). The CDR3 is CASSSTTGQIASYTF. The CDR3 DNA follows: TGTGCCAGTAGTTCTACGACGGGACAGATCGCTAGCTACACCTTC.

CDR3 bases: TGCGCCAGCAGTGAGTCGAGCGGGGGGCGCACAGATACGCAGTATTTT. Its protein product is CASSESSGGRTDTQYF. The chain couples TRBV10-1 to TRBJ2-3, with 9 bases fitting TRBD2. V trimming: 0 bases; J trimming: 1 base; junction bases outside the gene matches: 2. The CDR3 loop spans 16 amino acids. Per the germline V gene, CDR1 is WNHNN and CDR2 is SYGVQD (reference sequence).

V usage is TRBV5-1 and J usage is TRBJ2-7; 9 bases line up with TRBD1. The CDR3 consists of 14 residues. Trimming took 2 bases from V and 5 from J; bases not matched to a gene: 5. CDR1 and CDR2 (germline): SGHRS, YFSETQ. In nucleotides, the CDR3 is TGCGCCAGCAGCTTCGGAGGACAGGGGAACGAGCAGTACTTC. It yields the protein CASSFGGQGNEQYF.

J is TRBJ2-7 and V is TRBV6-5; the D gene is possibly TRBD1 (6 bases). Germline values: CDR1 MNHEY, CDR2 SVGAGI. The length of the CDR3 is 15 residues. Deletions cut 8 bases from V and 0 bases from J, with 17 bases between. The CDR3 nucleotides are TGTGCCAGCCTATTCGGGACAATGAGCTCCTACGAGCAGTACTTC. Its protein is CASLFGTMSSYEQYF.